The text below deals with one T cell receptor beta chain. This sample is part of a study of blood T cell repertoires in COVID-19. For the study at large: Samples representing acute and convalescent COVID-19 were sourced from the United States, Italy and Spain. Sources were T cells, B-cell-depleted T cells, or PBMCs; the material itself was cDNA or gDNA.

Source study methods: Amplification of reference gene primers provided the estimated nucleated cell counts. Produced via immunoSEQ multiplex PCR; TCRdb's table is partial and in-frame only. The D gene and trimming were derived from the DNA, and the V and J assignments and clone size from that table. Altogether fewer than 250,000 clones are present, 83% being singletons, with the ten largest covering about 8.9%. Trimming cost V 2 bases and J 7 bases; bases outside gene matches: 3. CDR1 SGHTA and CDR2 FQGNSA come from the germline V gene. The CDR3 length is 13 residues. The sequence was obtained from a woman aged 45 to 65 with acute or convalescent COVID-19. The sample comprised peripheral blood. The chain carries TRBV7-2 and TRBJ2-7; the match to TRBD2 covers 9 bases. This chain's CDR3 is CASSLFGLAEQYF. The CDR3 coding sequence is TGTGCCAGCAGCTTATTCGGACTAGCGGAGCAGTACTTC.